The T cell receptor (beta chain) described here comes from a study of T cells after yellow fever vaccination. Study information: Fractions containing few cells were prepared with SMART-Seq v4 Ultra Low Input. Whole-study results and caveats: Secondary responses were weaker yet peaked faster, day 5 versus 15.

The V gene's germline CDR1 is MNHNY and CDR2 SVGAGI (reference sequence). The CDR3 is 12 amino acids. V shed 4 bases and J shed 5 bases, with 5 bases lying between them. Making TCR cDNA involved 5'RACE template switching, which added UMIs and a universal primer site. TCRdb used MiXCR to reprocess the 5' RACE reads, holding one entry per CDR3 protein. The table has some 250,000 distinct CDR3 sequences, 6.9% seen once. This clonotype was observed a handful of times. Its antigen remains unidentified. The sample in question was CD4+ T cells sorted from PBMCs, obtained 15 days after the yellow fever booster vaccination. The V call is TRBV6-6, the J call TRBJ1-4, with D unresolved. The TCR was taken from a man aged 25-45 years who received the YFV17D yellow fever vaccine. The chain's CDR3 is CASSLPNEKLFF. The CDR3 DNA reads TGTGCCAGCAGTTTACCGAATGAAAAACTGTTTTTT.